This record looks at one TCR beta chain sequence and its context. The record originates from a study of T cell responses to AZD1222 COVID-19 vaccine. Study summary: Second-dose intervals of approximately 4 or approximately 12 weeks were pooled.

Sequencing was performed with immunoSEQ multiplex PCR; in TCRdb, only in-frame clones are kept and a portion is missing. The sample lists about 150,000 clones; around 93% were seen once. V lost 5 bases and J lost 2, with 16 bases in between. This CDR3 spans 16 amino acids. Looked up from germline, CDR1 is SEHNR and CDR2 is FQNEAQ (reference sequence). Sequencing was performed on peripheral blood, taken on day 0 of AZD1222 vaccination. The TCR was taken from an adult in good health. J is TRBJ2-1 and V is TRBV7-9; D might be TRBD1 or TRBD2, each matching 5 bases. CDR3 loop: CASSPPGTEAYNEQFF. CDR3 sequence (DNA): TGTGCCAGCAGCCCACCCGGGACCGAAGCCTACAATGAGCAGTTCTTC.